This T cell receptor beta chain stems from a study of shared clonotypes between healthy human individuals. Notes on the study in general: Among donors, the sharing of clonotypes was expected to be influenced by sequencing depth. Sampling covered nothing but blood. Tissue TCR repertoires likely differ from those found in blood. Larger richness was generally estimated for naive than memory subsets.

Of note for this clone: Its antigen is still unknown.

When replicate PCRs were run on sorted subsets, they used approximately 0.2 ug DNA, 28,000 or so T cell genomes. Sequencing was performed with immunoSEQ multiplex PCR; in TCRdb, only in-frame clones are kept and a portion is missing. The sample shows about 2.3 million clones, more than 85% of them seen only once. Germline CDR1 MNHEY, CDR2 SVGAGI. Trimming shortened V by 8 bases and J by 2 bases, and 13 bases separated the two germline ends. The CDR3 has 14 amino acids. The genes are TRBV6-5 and TRBJ1-5; D might be TRBD1 (6 bases). This clonotype was obtained from a young man in good health. Some clones in this sample may be carry-over from other donors' samples. The sequenced sample was naive CD4+ T cells from PBMCs. Subset in this sample: CD45RA+ positively selected. The CDR3 region is CASSARGGNQPQHF. The CDR3 region has the DNA TGTGCCAGCTCTGCCAGGGGCGGCAATCAGCCCCAGCATTTT.